This T cell receptor beta chain was captured by sequencing in a study of blood T cell repertoires in COVID-19. About the research overall: Whether acute or convalescent, the COVID-19 samples came from the United States, Italy and Spain.

Trimming at V came to 7 bases and at J to 4 bases, leaving 5 bases not matched to a gene. In germline, CDR1 is SGHNT, CDR2 YENEEA. CDR3 length: 14 residues. Per the original data handling: From reference gene primer amplification, estimates of nucleated cell counts were derived. Libraries were prepared by immunoSEQ multiplex PCR; TCRdb keeps only in-frame clonotypes and omits some of them. That table supplies the V and J calls and clone size; D and trimming were determined from the DNA. Of about 200,000 clones in the sample, just under 85% were seen once. This receptor was identified in a woman between 45 and 60 years old with active or convalescent COVID-19. Sequencing used peripheral blood. This chain joins TRBV11-3 and TRBJ2-2, with 8 positions matching TRBD1. This chain's CDR3 is CASTQGASTGELFF. For the CDR3, the DNA is TGTGCCAGCACCCAGGGGGCAAGCACCGGGGAGCTGTTTTTT.